A single sample is the source of the 20 T cell receptor beta chains below, sequenced in a study of control samples from healthy donors and cancer patients. The repertoire was sequenced with immunoSEQ multiplex PCR; TCRdb's copy has only in-frame clones and lacks some. The data hold 15,000 to 20,000 clones, with roughly nine tenths observed a single time. The sample consisted of PBMCs. The receptors derive from a man in his fifties or sixties with head and neck cancer.

The J gene is TRBJ1-2, the V gene TRBV6-6, with 9 nucleotides matching TRBD1. The CDR3 spans 15 residues. Germline V gene sequence: CDR1 MNHNY, CDR2 SVGAGI (reference sequence). The trim removed 2 bases at V and 5 bases at J, leaving 6 bases unmatched. The CDR3 DNA reads TGTGCCAGCAGTTACAGCTCGGGACAGGGATATGGCTACACCTTC. It is translated as CASSYSSGQGYGYTF.

The gene calls are TRBV27 and TRBJ2-5; 12 bases agree with TRBD2. After removal of 5 bases from V and 3 bases from J, the junction contained 4 bases not matched to a gene. This CDR3 region has 15 residues. Germline V gene data show CDR1 as MNHEY and CDR2 as SMNVEV (reference sequence). The CDR3 here is CASSGLAGREETQYF. The CDR3 DNA reads as TGTGCCAGCAGTGGACTAGCGGGGCGGGAAGAGACCCAGTACTTC.

The V gene is TRBV7-6, the J gene TRBJ1-1; TRBD1 might be the D (5 bases). V lost 5 bases to trimming and J lost 4 bases, with 17 bases between them. Germline lookup yields CDR1 SGHVS and CDR2 FNYEAQ. The CDR3 is 15 residues long. The CDR3 sequence: CASSHNPGRGTEAFF. The CDR3 DNA is TGTGCCAGCAGCCATAACCCCGGAAGGGGCACTGAAGCTTTCTTT.

This rearrangement joins TRBV4-2 to TRBJ2-1, with D maybe TRBD1 (5 bases). This CDR3 contains 15 residues. The germline gives CDR1 LGHNA, CDR2 YNFKEQ. With 1 base removed from V and 5 bases from J, the gap between germline ends came to 12 bases. The CDR3 loop reads CASSQAGRENNEQFF. CDR3 coding DNA: TGTGCCAGCAGCCAAGCCGGCAGGGAAAACAATGAGCAGTTCTTC.

This chain connects TRBV7-8 to TRBJ2-3; D perhaps matches TRBD1 (5 bases). CDR3 length: 17 amino acids. The germline gives CDR1 SGHVS, CDR2 FQNEAQ. V dropped 4 bases and J dropped 4 bases, with 21 bases sitting between them. CDR3 coding DNA: TGTGCCAGCAGCTCCCCAGGGCTGGGGCAACGGGCAGATACGCAGTATTTT. This gives the protein CASSSPGLGQRADTQYF.

The gene calls are TRBV10-2 and TRBJ2-5, with D perhaps TRBD1 or TRBD2 (6 bases each). V lost 5 bases and J lost 3, with 10 bases in between. Germline loops: CDR1 WSHSY, CDR2 SAAADI. CDR3 length: 13 residues. CDR3 bases: TGCGCCAGCAGTTCGGGGGCGAAAGAGACCCAGTACTTC. It translates to CASSSGAKETQYF.

This clone has just a few counts. The chain is built from TRBV10-3 and TRBJ1-1; TRBD1 might be the D (6 bases). Trimming cost V 6 bases and J 1 base, with 9 bases left between them. The CDR3 has 13 amino acids. CDR1 is ENHRY and CDR2 is SYGVKD in the germline V gene. The CDR3 reads CAIRTGGNTEAFF. The DNA of the CDR3 is TGTGCCATCAGGACAGGTGGGAACACTGAAGCTTTCTTT.

The rearrangement joins TRBV6-5 to TRBJ2-1; maybe TRBD2 (6 bases). The CDR3 has 15 amino acids. V was trimmed by 6 bases and J by 7 bases, leaving 19 bases between them. Germline lookup yields CDR1 MNHEY and CDR2 SVGAGI. The CDR3 here is CASSFLGRDTNEQFF. CDR3 DNA sequence: TGTGCCAGCAGCTTCTTAGGGCGGGATACTAATGAGCAGTTCTTC.

The rearrangement uses TRBV12-3 or TRBV12-4 and TRBJ1-1, with D unresolved. Between the trimmed V and J ends, which lost 3 bases and 5 bases, there was a span of 10 bases. CDR3 length equals 13 residues. The CDR3 sequence: CASSFNTGTEAFF. The CDR3 DNA is TGTGCCAGCAGTTTTAACACTGGGACTGAAGCTTTCTTT.

This clone was counted between two and nine times. The CDR3, as DNA: TGTGCCAGCAGTGTTGAGCGGGGGGGCCAGTATGGCACAGATACGCAGTATTTT. Its translation is CASSVERGGQYGTDTQYF. The chain links TRBV6-1 to TRBJ2-3; 10 bases align to TRBD2. Germline-derived CDR1 and CDR2 are MNHNS and SASEGT. CDR3 length: 18 residues. V was clipped by 4 bases and J by 1 base; unmatched bases: 11.

This chain links TRBV3-1 (or the pseudogene TRBV3-2) with TRBJ1-5, with a tentative D call TRBD1 (5 bases). The V end was cut by 1 base, the J end by 4 bases, with 5 bases between. The CDR3 consists of 13 residues. Germline V gene sequence: CDR1 LGHDT, CDR2 YNNKEL (reference sequence). This CDR3 reads CASSQGGNQPQHF. The CDR3 DNA sequence: TGTGCCAGCAGCCAAGGGGGGAATCAGCCCCAGCATTTT.

The V and J genes are TRBV6-6 and TRBJ2-2; either TRBD1 or TRBD2 may fit D (6 bases each). This CDR3 is built from 13 residues. Germline V gene data show CDR1 as MNHNY and CDR2 as SVGAGI (reference sequence). V was cut by 8 bases and J by 6 bases, with 13 bases left in between. CDR3 residues: CASSIRGAGELFF. Here the CDR3 DNA reads TGTGCCAGCTCAATAAGGGGGGCCGGGGAGCTGTTTTTT.

This chain connects TRBV4-1 to TRBJ2-1; no reliable D call. CDR1 is MGHRA and CDR2 is YSYEKL in the germline V gene. The CDR3 covers 14 residues. V lost 0 bases to trimming and J lost 4 bases, with 7 bases between them. DNA of the CDR3: TGCGCCAGCAGCCAAGAACCAGTTTACAATGAGCAGTTCTTC. Its translation: CASSQEPVYNEQFF.

The V gene is TRBV7-9, the J gene TRBJ1-5; TRBD1 matches 8 bases. CDR3 size: 15 residues. The ends lost 5 bases at V and 0 bases at J; junction bases unmatched: 3. In germline, CDR1 is SEHNR, CDR2 FQNEAQ (reference sequence). In DNA, the CDR3 is TGTGCCAGCAGCCAAACAGGGGGTAGCAATCAGCCCCAGCATTTT. Translating gives CASSQTGGSNQPQHF.

The J gene is TRBJ1-6, the V gene TRBV6-6, with D hard to call. The germline V gene encodes CDR1 MNHNY and CDR2 SVGAGI (reference sequence). Trimming removed 6 bases from V and 0 bases from J, with 12 bases in between. This CDR3 has 16 amino acids. The CDR3 protein is CASRSPGDSYNSPLHF. CDR3 in DNA: TGTGCCAGCAGATCCCCGGGAGACTCCTATAATTCACCCCTCCACTTT.

This clone is classed as medium-sized. This sequence joins TRBV5-6 and TRBJ2-3; D unclear. The germline gives CDR1 SGHDT, CDR2 YYEEEE. The CDR3 runs 14 residues. V dropped 6 bases and J dropped 0 bases, with 11 bases sitting between them. The CDR3 here is CASTSALSTDTQYF. The CDR3 nucleotides are TGTGCCAGCACCTCGGCCCTCAGCACAGATACGCAGTATTTT.

V is TRBV7-9 and J is TRBJ1-4, with no clear D. Per germline, CDR1 SEHNR and CDR2 FQNEAQ (reference sequence). The CDR3 extends over 12 amino acids. V lost 1 base, J lost 11 bases, and 8 bases lay in between. For the CDR3, the DNA is TGTGCCAGCAGCTTAGAACCAGATAAACTGTTTTTT. Translating gives CASSLEPDKLFF.

V usage is TRBV18 and J usage is TRBJ1-2; no reliable D call. The V end lost 2 bases, the J end lost 7 bases, and 20 bases lay between the germline ends. Per germline, CDR1 KGHSH and CDR2 LQKENI. The CDR3 covers 16 residues. The CDR3 DNA follows: TGTGCCAGCTCACCAGTCGAGATTCGGGATACGGGTGGCTACACCTTC. This gives the protein CASSPVEIRDTGGYTF. Full variable domain (missing parts from reference TRBV18 and TRBJ1-2): NAGVMQNPRHLVRRRGQEARLRCSPMKGHSHVYWYRQLPEEGLKFMVYLQKENIIDESGMPKERFSAEFPKEGPSILRIQQVVRGDSAAYFCASSPVEIRDTGGYTFGSGTRLTVV.

V and J are TRBV4-2 and TRBJ2-5, with 9 positions matching TRBD2. J was trimmed by 1 base and V by 0 bases; bases with no gene match: 0. There are 15 residues in the CDR3. Germline CDR1 and CDR2: LGHNA and YNFKEQ. Written as DNA, the CDR3 is TGTGCCAGCAGCCAAGAGACTAGCGGCCAAGAGACCCAGTACTTC. This translates into CASSQETSGQETQYF.

The chain has TRBV4-1 and TRBJ1-3; D is ambiguous. The CDR3 is 15 residues long. Trimming left V 4 bases short and J 3 bases short, with 13 bases between. Germline V gives CDR1 MGHRA, CDR2 YSYEKL. The CDR3 loop is CASSPGVWGGNTIYF. The CDR3 coding sequence is TGCGCCAGCAGCCCCGGGGTATGGGGTGGAAACACCATATATTTT.